One sample yielded the 9 T cell receptor beta chains listed below, sequenced in a study of Ad26.COV2.S vaccination and SARS-CoV-2 variants. Profiling relied on immunoSEQ multiplex PCR, and the TCRdb table lists in-frame clones only, not all of them. This sample yields about 450,000 clones, of which 75% to 90% are seen a single time; just over 2.5% belongs to the top ten. Described treatment: about 20 received Ad26.COV2.S at low or high dose, single or two shots; 5 received placebo; per-sample allocation not given. Sample collection was performed on day 63 after the first vaccine or placebo injection. The specimen was peripheral blood, collected in a trial of Ad26.COV2.S vaccine versus placebo. The source of these receptors is a person between 18 and 65 years old who received the Ad26.COV2.S COVID-19 vaccine or a placebo.

J is TRBJ1-1 and V is TRBV29-1, with D unclear. The CDR3 sequence is 13 residues long. Per germline, CDR1 SQVTM and CDR2 ANQGSEA. Trimming left V 3 bases short and J 0 bases short, with 8 bases between. The CDR3 loop reads CSVDERLNTEAFF. In DNA form, the CDR3 reads TGCAGCGTTGATGAGAGATTGAACACTGAAGCTTTCTTT.

The rearrangement links TRBV2 to TRBJ1-2, with 7 bases fitting TRBD1. The CDR3 consists of 14 residues. Losses at the gene ends were 5 bases for V and 5 bases for J; bases not matched to a gene: 8. Germline V lookup: CDR1 SNHLY, CDR2 FYNNEI. The CDR3 nucleotides read TGTGCCAGCAGTTATCGGGACAGCGGATATGGCTACACCTTC. Its protein product is CASSYRDSGYGYTF.

About this clone: Germline is not matched at one junction end, which may reflect a read error. The CDR3 region is CASTLDSFYGYTF. The CDR3 DNA is TGTGCCAGCACCTTAGACAGCTTCTATGGCTACACCTTC. The genes are TRBV7-2 and TRBJ1-2, with D possibly TRBD1 on 5 matching bases. This CDR3 contains 13 residues. The germline V gene has CDR1 SGHTA and CDR2 FQGNSA.

This clone was detected only once. The rearrangement links TRBV21-1 to TRBJ1-5. TRBV21-1 is marked as a pseudogene. The CDR3 has 17 amino acids. CDR3: CASSIRPVWLLNQPQHF. In nucleotides, the CDR3 is TGTGCCAGCAGCATTAGGCCGGTTTGGCTACTCAATCAGCCCCAGCATTTT.

This sequence joins TRBV21-1 and TRBJ2-1; TRBD2 was called by the table and not checked on the DNA. TRBV21-1 is a recognized pseudogene. The CDR3 length is 16 residues. CDR3 protein: CASSSSASGRAGEQFF. The CDR3 DNA is TGTGCCAGCAGCAGCTCGGCCAGCGGGAGGGCCGGTGAGCAGTTCTTC.

Only one count was recorded for this clone. Here the CDR3 DNA reads TGTGCCAGCTCGAGGGAGTATAATTCACCCCTCCACTTT. Translating it yields CASSREYNSPLHF. The V gene is TRBV18, the J gene TRBJ1-6; D remains ambiguous. Germline CDR1 reads KGHSH; CDR2 reads LQKENI. Trimming left V 6 bases short and J 4 bases short, with 7 bases between. The length of the CDR3 is 13 residues.

This sequence joins TRBV3-1 (or the pseudogene TRBV3-2) and TRBJ1-4; no reliable D call. Per germline, CDR1 LGHDT and CDR2 YNNKEL (reference sequence). V was pared by 6 bases and J by 8 bases, with 16 bases between. CDR3 length equals 14 residues. CDR3 protein: CASSWAGVREKLFF. Here the CDR3 DNA reads TGTGCCAGCAGTTGGGCCGGAGTAAGAGAAAAACTGTTTTTT.

This chain links TRBV10-3 with TRBJ1-2; D is uncertain. The V gene lost 6 bases and the J gene lost 3 bases, with 14 bases spanning the gap. CDR3 length equals 14 residues. Germline assignment: CDR1 ENHRY and CDR2 SYGVKD. The CDR3 here is CAISEVHEDYGYTF. CDR3 DNA sequence: TGTGCCATCAGCGAGGTCCATGAGGACTATGGCTACACCTTC.

This rearrangement joins TRBV19 to TRBJ1-5; D gene uncertain. Per germline, CDR1 LNHDA and CDR2 SQIVND (reference sequence). Trimming pared 3 bases from V and 7 bases from J, leaving 7 bases between. CDR3 length equals 12 residues. Here the CDR3 DNA reads TGTGCCAGTAGTATCAGGCAGCAGCCCCAGCATTTT. This codes for CASSIRQQPQHF.